The entry that follows covers one TCR beta chain sequence. The antigen is unknown. The sample comes from a study of shared clonotypes between healthy human individuals. Study details: A donor's plate count was three for CD4 naive and three for CD4 memory; CD8 naive had two and CD8 memory one. Broader study findings: The generation probabilities recorded for non-shared clonotypes fell below those of clonotypes shared by all four donors.

CD45RO-negative, CCR7-positively selected cells formed the naive CD8 fraction, excluding terminally differentiated effector memory CD45RA+ cells. Each cell subset's genomic DNA was divided evenly among several immunoSEQ plates. Using immunoSEQ multiplex PCR, the repertoire was profiled, and TCRdb retains in-frame clones only, with some absent. The sample lists about 2 million clones, 85% to 95% occurring once. Trimming left V 5 bases short and J 0 bases short, with 14 bases between. From germline, CDR1 is MNHEY and CDR2 SVGAGI. The CDR3 loop spans 15 amino acids. The receptor was derived from a man younger than 30 in good health. This chain joins TRBV6-5 and TRBJ2-7; no definite D call. Input material: naive CD8+ T cells sorted from blood. Here the CDR3 DNA reads TGTGCCAGCAGTCCCGCTATCTGGGACTCCTACGAGCAGTACTTC. This encodes CASSPAIWDSYEQYF.